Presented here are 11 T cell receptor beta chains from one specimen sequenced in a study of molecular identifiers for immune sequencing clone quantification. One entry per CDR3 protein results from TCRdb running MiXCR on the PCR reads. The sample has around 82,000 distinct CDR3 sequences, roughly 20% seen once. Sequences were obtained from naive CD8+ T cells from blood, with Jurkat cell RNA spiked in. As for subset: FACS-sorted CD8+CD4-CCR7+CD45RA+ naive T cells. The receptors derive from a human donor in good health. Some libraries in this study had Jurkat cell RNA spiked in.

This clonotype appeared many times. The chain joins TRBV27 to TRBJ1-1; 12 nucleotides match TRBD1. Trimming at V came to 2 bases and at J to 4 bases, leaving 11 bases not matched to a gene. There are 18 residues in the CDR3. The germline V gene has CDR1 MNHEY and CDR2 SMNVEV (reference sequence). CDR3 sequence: CASSLGGTGGPRATEAFF. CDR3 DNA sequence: TGTGCCAGCAGTTTAGGAGGGACAGGGGGCCCGCGGGCCACTGAAGCTTTCTTT.

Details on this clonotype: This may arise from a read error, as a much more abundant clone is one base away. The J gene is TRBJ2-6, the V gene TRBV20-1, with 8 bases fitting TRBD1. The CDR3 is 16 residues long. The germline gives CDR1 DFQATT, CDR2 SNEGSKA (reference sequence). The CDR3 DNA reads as TGCAGTGCTAGACAGGACAGGGTCGATGGGGCCGACGTCCTGACTTTC. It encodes CSARQDRVDGADVLTF.

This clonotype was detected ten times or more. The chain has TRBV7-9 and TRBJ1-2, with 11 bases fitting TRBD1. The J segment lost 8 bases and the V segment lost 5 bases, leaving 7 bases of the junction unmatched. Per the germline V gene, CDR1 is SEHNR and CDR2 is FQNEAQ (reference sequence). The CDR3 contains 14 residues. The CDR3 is CASSTRTGGIGYTF. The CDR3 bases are TGTGCCAGCAGCACCCGGACAGGGGGCATAGGCTACACCTTC.

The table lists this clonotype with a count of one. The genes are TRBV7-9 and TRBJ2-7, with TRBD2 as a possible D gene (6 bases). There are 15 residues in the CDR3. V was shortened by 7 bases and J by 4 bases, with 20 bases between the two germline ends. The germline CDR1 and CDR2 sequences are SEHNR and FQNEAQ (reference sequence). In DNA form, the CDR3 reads TGTGCCAGCATCCCCGGGAGAAGTAGGCAGTACGAGCAGTACTTC. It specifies CASIPGRSRQYEQYF.

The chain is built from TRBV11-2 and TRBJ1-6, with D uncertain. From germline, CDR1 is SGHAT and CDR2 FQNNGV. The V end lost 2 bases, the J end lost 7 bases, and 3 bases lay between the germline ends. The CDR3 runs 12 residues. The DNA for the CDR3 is TGTGCCAGCAGCTTACTGAATTCACCCCTCCACTTT. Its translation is CASSLLNSPLHF.

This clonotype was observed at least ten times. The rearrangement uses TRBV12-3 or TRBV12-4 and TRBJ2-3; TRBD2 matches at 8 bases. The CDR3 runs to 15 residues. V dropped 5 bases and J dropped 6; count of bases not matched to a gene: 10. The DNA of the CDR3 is TGTGCCAGCAGTACAATACGGGAGGGCCGCGATACGCAGTATTTT. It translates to CASSTIREGRDTQYF.

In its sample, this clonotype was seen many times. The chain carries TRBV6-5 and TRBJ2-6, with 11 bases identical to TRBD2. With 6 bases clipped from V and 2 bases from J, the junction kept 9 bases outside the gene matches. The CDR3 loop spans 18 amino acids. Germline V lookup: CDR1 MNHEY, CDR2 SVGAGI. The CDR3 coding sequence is TGTGCCAGCAGGGGAGTAGCGGGAGGGCCTCCTGGGGCCAACGTCCTGACTTTC. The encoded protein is CASRGVAGGPPGANVLTF.

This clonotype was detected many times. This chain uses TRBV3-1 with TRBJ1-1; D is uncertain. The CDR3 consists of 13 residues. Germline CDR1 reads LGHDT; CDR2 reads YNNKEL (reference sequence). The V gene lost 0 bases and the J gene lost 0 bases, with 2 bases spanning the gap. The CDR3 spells CASSQEMNTEAFF. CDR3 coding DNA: TGTGCCAGCAGCCAAGAGATGAACACTGAAGCTTTCTTT.

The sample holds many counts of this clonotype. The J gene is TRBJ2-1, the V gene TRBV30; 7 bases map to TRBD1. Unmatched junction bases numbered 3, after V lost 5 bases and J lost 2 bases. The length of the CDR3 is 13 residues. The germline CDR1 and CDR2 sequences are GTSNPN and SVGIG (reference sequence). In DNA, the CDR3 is TGTGCCTGGGAGACAGGGACCTACAATGAGCAGTTCTTC. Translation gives CAWETGTYNEQFF.

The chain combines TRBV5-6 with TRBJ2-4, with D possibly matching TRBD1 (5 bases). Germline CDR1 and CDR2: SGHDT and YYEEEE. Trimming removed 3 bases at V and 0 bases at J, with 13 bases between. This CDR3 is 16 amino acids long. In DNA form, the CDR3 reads TGTGCCAGCAGCTCCTGGAACAGGCTAGCCAAAAACATTCAGTACTTC. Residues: CASSSWNRLAKNIQYF. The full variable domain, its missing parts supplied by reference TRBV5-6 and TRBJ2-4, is DAGVTQSPTHLIKTRGQQVTLRCSPKSGHDTVSWYQQALGQGPQFIFQYYEEEERQRGNFPDRFSGHQFPNYSSELNVNALLLGDSALYLCASSSWNRLAKNIQYFGAGTRLSVL.

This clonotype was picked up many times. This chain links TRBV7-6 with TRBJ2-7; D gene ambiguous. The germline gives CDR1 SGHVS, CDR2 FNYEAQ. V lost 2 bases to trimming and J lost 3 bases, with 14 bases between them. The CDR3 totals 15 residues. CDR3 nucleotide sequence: TGTGCCAGCAGCTTAAATCCTGGCGGCATCTACGAGCAGTACTTC. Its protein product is CASSLNPGGIYEQYF.